This section outlines one T cell receptor (beta chain) sequence together with its context. V was trimmed by 1 base and J by 4 bases, leaving 10 bases between them. Germline CDR1 and CDR2: LNHDA and SQIVND (reference sequence). This CDR3 is built from 14 residues. In the PCR, 60 Vbeta and 13 Jbeta primers were used. Produced via immunoSEQ multiplex PCR; TCRdb's table is partial and in-frame only. The sample records 93,000 or so clones, roughly 77% being singletons. This entry comes from a study of cytomegalovirus exposure and HLA in healthy donors. Study-level background: A prior analysis found fewer than 120 million unique TCR beta sequences from around 190 million T cells. Approximately 83 million unique TCRs from HLA-typed donors were held in an early data release.

The source is a woman between 18 and 29 years old in good health and CMV-seropositive. The V and J genes are TRBV19 and TRBJ2-5; tentative D call: TRBD2 (5 bases). The sequenced sample was PBMCs. CDR3 bases: TGTGCCAGTAGTATAGGCGGGTTCGGAGAGACCCAGTACTTC. Protein: CASSIGGFGETQYF. Based on the CDR3 plus reference TRBV19 and TRBJ2-5, the full variable domain is DGGITQSPKYLFRKEGQNVTLSCEQNLNHDAMYWYRQDPGQGLRLIYYSQIVNDFQKGDIAEGYSVSREKKESFPLTVTSAQKNPTAFYLCASSIGGFGETQYFGPGTRLLVL.